This is a list of T cell receptor beta chains from one sample in a study of blood T cell repertoires in COVID-19. Produced via immunoSEQ multiplex PCR; TCRdb's table is partial and in-frame only. The sample lists about 120,000 clones; over 65% were seen once. The specimen was peripheral blood. The receptors here all came from a woman aged 70-85 years with acute or convalescent COVID-19. Each CDR3 is given with its conserved first and last residue. D genes are given only for firm matches. Only part of the rows carry a size: once, few, many, or a class if the clone is expanded.

j_call | clone_size | d_call | v_call | cdr3_aa | cdr3_nt
TRBJ2-1 | NA | TRBD1 | TRBV4-3 | CASSQDLDRGTYNEQFF | TGCGCCAGCAGCCAAGATCTCGACAGGGGGACCTACAATGAGCAGTTCTTC
TRBJ1-4 | NA | NA | TRBV20-1 | CSASPRVIEKLFF | TGCAGTGCTAGTCCGAGGGTAATCGAAAAACTGTTTTTT
TRBJ1-1 | NA | NA | TRBV5-1 | CASKLLTVVENTEAFF | TGCGCCAGCAAATTACTGACTGTCGTTGAGAACACTGAAGCTTTCTTT
TRBJ1-6 | NA | NA | TRBV7-6 | CASSLGASHNSPLHF | TGTGCCAGCAGCTTAGGGGCCTCACATAATTCACCCCTCCACTTT
TRBJ1-1 | NA | NA | TRBV7-2 | CASSPDTEAFF | TGTGCCAGCAGTCCCGACACTGAAGCTTTCTTT
TRBJ1-3 | NA | NA | TRBV4-1 | CASSQDLMKQGGNTIYF | TGCGCCAGCAGCCAAGATTTAATGAAACAGGGAGGAAACACCATATATTTT
TRBJ1-2 | NA | NA | TRBV28 | CTSSWGGGVYGYTF | TGTACCAGCAGCTGGGGGGGAGGAGTCTATGGCTACACCTTC
TRBJ2-3 | NA | NA | TRBV11-2 | CASSTGIADTQYF | TGTGCCAGCAGCACAGGGATCGCAGATACGCAGTATTTT
TRBJ2-1 | once | NA | TRBV5-6 | CASSVPGVSFNEQFF | TGTGCCAGCAGCGTGCCAGGGGTCAGTTTCAATGAGCAGTTCTTC
TRBJ1-4 | NA | TRBD1 | TRBV19 | CARDTGVREKLFF | TGTGCCAGAGATACAGGGGTACGCGAAAAACTGTTTTTT
TRBJ2-3 | few | TRBD2 | TRBV5-1 | CASSLLVQTSTTDTQYF | TGCGCCAGCAGCTTGTTGGTTCAGACTAGCACCACAGATACGCAGTATTTT
TRBJ2-5 | NA | TRBD1 | TRBV11-3 | CASSLGTVQETQYF | TGTGCCAGCAGCCTCGGGACAGTCCAAGAGACCCAGTACTTC
TRBJ1-4 | NA | NA | TRBV29-1 | CSVGAGANEEKLFF | TGCAGCGTTGGGGCAGGGGCCAACGAAGAAAAACTGTTTTTT
TRBJ1-2 | once | TRBD1 | TRBV19 | CASSLFPGTGGGYYGYTF | TGTGCCAGTAGTCTCTTTCCCGGGACAGGGGGCGGATACTATGGCTACACCTTC
TRBJ1-2 | NA | NA | TRBV6-6 | CASSYSTRGENYGYTF | TGTGCCAGCAGTTACTCGACAAGGGGTGAAAACTATGGCTACACCTTC
TRBJ1-2 | NA | NA | TRBV15 | CATSSDPTGLNYGYTF | TGTGCCACCAGCAGTGACCCTACAGGGCTTAACTATGGCTACACCTTC
TRBJ1-2 | NA | TRBD1 | TRBV6-6 | CASSGGQGDYGYTF | TGTGCCAGCAGTGGAGGACAGGGCGACTATGGCTACACCTTC
TRBJ1-2 | NA | TRBD1 | TRBV7-9 | CASSTAGTGYGYTF | TGTGCCAGCAGCACGGCCGGGACAGGGTATGGCTACACCTTC
TRBJ2-5 | NA | TRBD2 | TRBV7-7 | CASSWGASGAGETQYF | TGTGCCAGCAGCTGGGGAGCTAGCGGGGCTGGGGAGACCCAGTACTTC
TRBJ2-5 | few | TRBD1 | TRBV5-1 | CASSPDRAGETQYF | TGCGCCAGCAGCCCGGACAGGGCCGGGGAGACCCAGTACTTC
TRBJ1-5 | NA | NA | TRBV21-1 | CASSNLGTVSQPQHF | TGTGCCAGCAGCAACCTTGGGACAGTAAGTCAGCCCCAGCATTTT
TRBJ1-3 | NA | NA | TRBV11-2 | CASSVRLSSGNTIYF | TGTGCCAGCAGCGTCCGGTTGAGCTCTGGAAACACCATATATTTT
TRBJ1-2 | NA | TRBD1 | TRBV9 | CASSVAPTGAAGGYTF | TGTGCCAGCAGCGTAGCTCCGACAGGGGCCGCGGGTGGCTACACCTTC
TRBJ1-3 | NA | NA | TRBV6-5 | CASIGGLGNTIYF | TGTGCCAGCATCGGGGGGTTGGGAAACACCATATATTTT
TRBJ1-5 | NA | NA | TRBV20-1 | CSASDGPNQPQHF | TGCAGTGCTAGTGACGGTCCCAATCAGCCCCAGCATTTT
TRBJ1-1 | NA | NA | TRBV12-3/TRBV12-4 | CASSLLDTEAFF | TGTGCCAGCAGTTTGTTAGACACTGAAGCTTTCTTT
TRBJ1-2 | few | NA | TRBV18 | CASSPPVGYGYTF | TGTGCCAGCTCACCACCCGTCGGCTATGGCTACACCTTC
TRBJ1-4 | NA | NA | TRBV7-2 | CASSPYGYGEKLFF | TGTGCCAGCAGCCCGTACGGCTACGGGGAAAAACTGTTTTTT
TRBJ2-7 | many | NA | TRBV21-1 | CASPMRPYLYF | TGTGCCAGTCCTATGCGGCCCTACTTGTACTTC
TRBJ1-2 | NA | NA | TRBV20-1 | CSASSNYGYTF | TGCAGTGCTAGCTCGAACTATGGCTACACCTTC
TRBJ1-1 | NA | NA | TRBV2 | CASQQGSLGNTEAFF | TGTGCCAGTCAGCAAGGAAGCCTAGGGAACACTGAAGCTTTCTTT
TRBJ2-1 | NA | NA | TRBV5-1 | CASSLGARLASSYNEQFF | TGCGCCAGCAGCTTGGGAGCCCGCCTTGCTAGCTCCTACAATGAGCAGTTCTTC
TRBJ1-2 | NA | NA | TRBV14 | CASSQVRINRKGDGYTF | TGTGCCAGCAGCCAAGTGAGAATCAACCGCAAAGGAGATGGCTACACCTTC
TRBJ1-1 | NA | TRBD1 | TRBV6-2/TRBV6-3 | CASSSNGQVNTEAFF | TGTGCCAGCAGTTCCAATGGACAGGTGAACACTGAAGCTTTCTTT
TRBJ2-3 | NA | NA | TRBV11-3 | CASSLAVFPTDTQYF | TGTGCCAGCAGCTTAGCCGTCTTCCCCACAGATACGCAGTATTTT
TRBJ2-3 | NA | TRBD1 | TRBV5-1 | CASSLGTGVTDTQYF | TGCGCCAGCAGCTTGGGGACAGGGGTAACGGATACGCAGTATTTT
TRBJ2-7 | NA | NA | TRBV20-1 | CSANRDYEQYF | TGCAGTGCGAATCGAGATTACGAGCAGTACTTC
TRBJ2-1 | NA | TRBD2 | TRBV7-3 | CASSQLSGLASQSEQFF | TGTGCCAGCAGCCAACTATCTGGACTAGCGAGTCAGTCGGAGCAGTTCTTC
TRBJ2-7 | NA | TRBD1 | TRBV7-2 | CASSTMTGNYYEQYF | TGTGCCAGCAGCACAATGACAGGGAATTACTACGAGCAGTACTTC
TRBJ2-3 | few | NA | TRBV6-4 | CASSDGANTDTQYF | TGTGCCAGCAGTGACGGAGCCAACACAGATACGCAGTATTTT
TRBJ1-1 | NA | TRBD1 | TRBV6-5 | CASSYNTGEEAFF | TGTGCCAGCAGTTATAATACAGGGGAAGAAGCTTTCTTT
TRBJ2-2 | NA | NA | TRBV12-3/TRBV12-4 | CAGRGPNTGELFF | TGTGCCGGGCGAGGGCCGAACACCGGGGAGCTGTTTTTT
TRBJ1-1 | NA | NA | TRBV27 | CASGHGRGEAFF | TGTGCCAGCGGTCACGGAAGGGGAGAAGCTTTCTTT
TRBJ1-1 | NA | TRBD1 | TRBV7-2 | CASSLSQGANTEAFF | TGTGCCAGCAGCCTATCACAGGGGGCGAACACTGAAGCTTTCTTT
TRBJ1-2 | NA | NA | TRBV5-6 | CASSLGQNYGYTF | TGTGCCAGCAGCTTGGGTCAGAACTATGGCTACACCTTC
TRBJ2-3 | NA | TRBD2 | TRBV7-2 | CASSHSTLAGGNTDTQYF | TGTGCCAGCAGCCACTCAACCCTAGCGGGGGGTAACACAGATACGCAGTATTTT
TRBJ2-3 | NA | NA | TRBV6-5 | CASGSTDTQYF | TGTGCGTCCGGGAGCACAGATACGCAGTATTTT
TRBJ2-3 | NA | TRBD2 | TRBV6-4 | CASSPTSGGTDTQYF | TGTGCCAGCAGCCCTACTAGCGGGGGCACAGATACGCAGTATTTT